This T cell receptor (beta chain) was sequenced during a study of T-cell memory formation after mild COVID-19. This clonotype was observed a handful of times. TCRdb fed the 5' RACE reads into MiXCR, producing one record per CDR3 protein. In the table there are hundreds of thousands of distinct CDR3 sequences, 20% to 25% of which are singletons. Germline loops: CDR1 MNHEY, CDR2 SVGAGI. The germline V and J ends were trimmed by 4 bases and 7 bases, with 4 bases remaining between them. There are 11 residues in the CDR3. This receptor was identified in an adult woman who had mild COVID-19 (a few samples of this study predate the infection). Cell type and time point are not known. This chain joins TRBV6-5 and TRBJ2-2; D call uncertain. The sequencing input was PBMCs or a T cell subset sorted from them (not recorded which). DNA for the CDR3: TGTGCCAGCAGTTGGTACGGGGAGCTGTTTTTT. As protein: CASSWYGELFF.